Below, 20 T cell receptor beta chains from the same sample are listed, as sequenced in a study of T-cell memory formation after mild COVID-19. From the 5' RACE reads, TCRdb called clonotypes with MiXCR, one entry per CDR3 protein. The sample shows tens of thousands of distinct CDR3 sequences, 16% of them seen only once. The sample consisted of PBMCs or a T cell subset sorted from them (not recorded which). Receptor source: an adult woman who had mild COVID-19 (a few samples of this study predate the infection). Cell type and time point are not known.

This clonotype was found many times. The rearrangement uses TRBV15 and TRBJ2-1; D unclear. The germline V gene encodes CDR1 LNHNV and CDR2 YYDKDF (reference sequence). V was trimmed by 6 bases and J by 0 bases, leaving 9 bases between them. CDR3 length: 14 residues. Written as DNA, the CDR3 is TGTGCCACCAGGTACACGAGCTCCTACAATGAGCAGTTCTTC. It yields the protein CATRYTSSYNEQFF.

This clonotype was found a few times. The V and J genes are TRBV6-5 and TRBJ1-1, with TRBD1 matching 9 bases. Germline CDR1 and CDR2: MNHEY and SVGAGI. The CDR3 length is 20 residues. V trimming: 0 bases; J trimming: 0 bases; junction bases outside the gene matches: 14. CDR3 in amino acids: CASSYSGTGLSPPMNTEAFF. CDR3 in DNA: TGTGCCAGCAGTTACTCGGGGACAGGGTTGAGCCCGCCTATGAACACTGAAGCTTTCTTT.

The sample holds one count of this clonotype. The chain couples TRBV19 to TRBJ2-1; TRBD1 matches 7 bases. With 5 bases clipped from V and 5 bases from J, the junction kept 6 bases outside the gene matches. Germline CDR1 is LNHDA and CDR2 is SQIVND (reference sequence). This CDR3 has 14 residues. CDR3 bases: TGTGCCAGTAGTTGGGGACAGACAAACAATGAGCAGTTCTTC. This translates into CASSWGQTNNEQFF. The full variable domain, rest sourced from reference TRBV19 and TRBJ2-1, is DGGITQSPKYLFRKEGQNVTLSCEQNLNHDAMYWYRQDPGQGLRLIYYSQIVNDFQKGDIAEGYSVSREKKESFPLTVTSAQKNPTAFYLCASSWGQTNNEQFFGPGTRLTVL.

This clonotype has only a few counts. The chain uses TRBV11-3 and TRBJ2-7; 8 positions match TRBD1. The CDR3 spans 16 residues. Looked up from germline, CDR1 is SGHNT and CDR2 is YENEEA. V shed 3 bases and J 4 bases; nucleotides not matched to a gene: 11. The CDR3 DNA reads as TGTGCCAGCAGCTTCGCTTCCGGGACAGGCGAATACGAGCAGTACTTC. Its protein product is CASSFASGTGEYEQYF. Based on the CDR3 plus reference TRBV11-3 and TRBJ2-7, the full variable domain is EAGVVQSPRYKIIEKKQPVAFWCNPISGHNTLYWYLQNLGQGPELLIRYENEEAVDDSQLPKDRFSAERLKGVDSTLKIQPAELGDSAVYLCASSFASGTGEYEQYFGPGTRLTVT.

The rearrangement joins TRBV20-1 to TRBJ2-1; 8 bases match TRBD2. The CDR3 has 16 amino acids. Germline CDR1 is DFQATT and CDR2 is SNEGSKA (reference sequence). V shed 0 bases, J shed 2 bases, and the junction held 6 bases outside the gene matches. The CDR3 DNA is TGCAGTGCTAGAGATGTTCCGGGGGGGCCCTACAATGAGCAGTTCTTC. This encodes CSARDVPGGPYNEQFF.

This clonotype has more than one count but fewer than ten. The chain couples TRBV7-6 to TRBJ2-2, with 7 bases lining up with TRBD1. CDR1 is SGHVS and CDR2 is FNYEAQ in the germline V gene. J gave up 4 bases and V 0 bases, and 11 bases lay outside the gene matches. The CDR3 consists of 18 residues. CDR3 sequence (DNA): TGTGCCAGCAGCTTAGCGCCCCCGCTGGGACAGATCACCGGGGAGCTGTTTTTT. This translates into CASSLAPPLGQITGELFF.

The count of this clonotype is one. A read error may account for a junction end that differs from germline. The chain employs TRBV6-5 and TRBJ2-2, with TRBD2 matching over 8 bases. The CDR3 is made up of 14 amino acids. Germline V gene sequence: CDR1 MNHEY, CDR2 SVGAGI. CDR3 amino acids: CASTGGGYTRELFF. The CDR3, as DNA: TGTGCCAGCACGGGGGGGGGCTACACCAGGGAGCTGTTTTTT.

The sample holds many counts of this clonotype. The V call is TRBV7-8, the J call TRBJ2-3, with 7 bases that match TRBD2. This CDR3 region has 17 residues. Germline values: CDR1 SGHVS, CDR2 FQNEAQ. J lost 2 bases, V lost 4 bases, and 12 bases had no gene match. CDR3 residues: CASSSPTSAYSTDTQYF. The CDR3 DNA reads TGTGCCAGCAGCTCTCCAACTAGCGCCTACTCCACAGATACGCAGTATTTT.

This clonotype was seen only a few times. This chain connects TRBV19 to TRBJ2-7; 8 positions match TRBD2. Germline lookup yields CDR1 LNHDA and CDR2 SQIVND (reference sequence). V trimming: 6 bases; J trimming: 5 bases; junction bases outside the gene matches: 6. The CDR3 is 13 residues long. CDR3 sequence (DNA): TGTGCCAGTAGAATTAGCGGGAACCACGAGCAGTACTTC. Translation: CASRISGNHEQYF.

This clonotype came up a few times. The rearrangement uses TRBV29-1 and TRBJ2-3, with 7 bases aligning to TRBD2. From germline, CDR1 is SQVTM and CDR2 ANQGSEA. The CDR3 extends over 15 amino acids. V shed 1 base and J 3 bases; nucleotides not matched to a gene: 7. In DNA, the CDR3 is TGCAGCGTTGAAGCCGGGCGGGAGAGGACAGATACGCAGTATTTT. Protein: CSVEAGRERTDTQYF.

In this sample, this clonotype turned up a few times. V gene TRBV5-1 combines with J gene TRBJ2-7, with TRBD1 matching over 10 bases. CDR1 is SGHRS, CDR2 YFSETQ, per germline. The CDR3 covers 15 residues. V shed 4 bases and J 4 bases; nucleotides not matched to a gene: 8. CDR3 amino acids: CASSPWDRGPYEQYF. DNA of the CDR3: TGCGCCAGCAGCCCGTGGGACAGGGGACCGTACGAGCAGTACTTC.

The V and J genes are TRBV20-1 and TRBJ2-7; 8 positions match TRBD1. Germline loops: CDR1 DFQATT, CDR2 SNEGSKA (reference sequence). Unmatched junction bases numbered 3, after V lost 6 bases and J lost 2 bases. CDR3 size: 12 residues. This chain's CDR3 is CSATTGAYEQYF. As DNA, the CDR3 is TGCAGTGCCACGACAGGGGCCTACGAGCAGTACTTC.

Written as DNA, the CDR3 is TGTGCCAGCAGTCGTTATGGGGCACGACCCTACGAGCAGTACTTC. Its translation: CASSRYGARPYEQYF. V usage is TRBV27 and J usage is TRBJ2-7, with a tentative D call TRBD1 (5 bases). This CDR3 comprises 15 residues. V dropped 5 bases and J dropped 2 bases, with 16 bases sitting between them. CDR1 is MNHEY and CDR2 is SMNVEV in the germline V gene (reference sequence).

This clonotype occurred a few times. The chain links TRBV7-9 to TRBJ2-2; maybe TRBD1 (7 bases). This CDR3 is 15 amino acids long. Looked up from germline, CDR1 is SEHNR and CDR2 is FQNEAQ (reference sequence). V was cut by 4 bases and J by 5 bases, with 14 bases left in between. CDR3: CASSSLQGGTGELFF. The DNA for the CDR3 is TGTGCCAGCAGCTCCCTCCAGGGGGGAACCGGGGAGCTGTTTTTT.

The chain uses TRBV11-2 and TRBJ2-3; 8 bases agree with TRBD2. Germline loops: CDR1 SGHAT, CDR2 FQNNGV. This CDR3 comprises 18 residues. J was trimmed by 4 bases and V by 1 base; bases with no gene match: 13. CDR3 bases: TGTGCCAGCAGCTTAGGGGCAGCGGGAGTTGTTGTCGCAGATACGCAGTATTTT. It is translated as CASSLGAAGVVVADTQYF.

This clonotype was counted a few times. This chain joins TRBV12-3 or TRBV12-4 and TRBJ2-7; 9 bases fit TRBD1. The V gene end was trimmed by 6 bases and the J gene end by 6 bases; junction bases not matched to a gene: 12. The CDR3 contains 15 residues. CDR3 nucleotide sequence: TGTGCCAGCAGCCATACCTGGGACAGGGAGGGCGAGCAGTACTTC. Amino acids: CASSHTWDREGEQYF.

This clonotype was seen more than once but under ten times. The chain employs TRBV5-6 and TRBJ1-2; 8 bases are a match to TRBD1. Germline V gene lookup returns CDR1 SGHDT and CDR2 YYEEEE. CDR3 size: 17 residues. The junction had 18 bases not matched to a gene; V was cut back by 5 bases and J by 6 bases. CDR3 bases: TGTGCCAGCAGTGGATCCCGGGTGGACAGGGCTACCGATGGCTACACCTTC. Its protein is CASSGSRVDRATDGYTF. Using reference TRBV5-6 and TRBJ1-2 for the parts outside the CDR3, the full variable domain is DAGVTQSPTHLIKTRGQQVTLRCSPKSGHDTVSWYQQALGQGPQFIFQYYEEEERQRGNFPDRFSGHQFPNYSSELNVNALLLGDSALYLCASSGSRVDRATDGYTFGSGTRLTVV.

V is TRBV6-5 and J is TRBJ2-3; 7 nucleotides match TRBD1. Germline CDR1 MNHEY, CDR2 SVGAGI. J was trimmed by 2 bases and V by 6 bases; bases with no gene match: 8. The CDR3 is 15 residues long. CDR3 loop: CASSTTQGPTDTQYF. The DNA of the CDR3 is TGTGCCAGCAGCACTACACAGGGGCCCACAGATACGCAGTATTTT.

The V call is TRBV29-1, the J call TRBJ2-7; 10 bases are a match to TRBD1. The CDR3 is made up of 14 amino acids. Per germline, CDR1 SQVTM and CDR2 ANQGSEA. V trimming: 7 bases; J trimming: 0 bases; junction bases outside the gene matches: 6. The CDR3 DNA reads as TGCAGCGCTAACGGACAGGGGGACTCCTACGAGCAGTACTTC. It encodes CSANGQGDSYEQYF.

The genes are TRBV15 and TRBJ1-1; the match to TRBD1 covers 10 bases. The CDR3 consists of 16 residues. Germline V gene data show CDR1 as LNHNV and CDR2 as YYDKDF (reference sequence). V shed 2 bases and J 7 bases; nucleotides not matched to a gene: 10. CDR3 coding DNA: TGTGCCACCAGCAGACTCCGCGCCGGGACAGGGGTTGAAGCTTTCTTT. It codes for CATSRLRAGTGVEAFF.